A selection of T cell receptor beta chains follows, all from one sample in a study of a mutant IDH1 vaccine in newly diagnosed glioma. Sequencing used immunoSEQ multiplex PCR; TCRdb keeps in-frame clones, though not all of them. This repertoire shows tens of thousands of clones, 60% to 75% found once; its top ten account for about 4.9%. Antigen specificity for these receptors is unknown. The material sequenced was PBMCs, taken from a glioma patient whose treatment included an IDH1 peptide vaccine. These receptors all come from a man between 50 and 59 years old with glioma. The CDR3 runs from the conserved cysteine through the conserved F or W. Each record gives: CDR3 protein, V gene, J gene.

CDR3: CASSRGGETQYF
V: TRBV6-5
J: TRBJ2-5

CDR3: CASSVAVGGEKLFF
V: TRBV9
J: TRBJ1-4

CDR3: CASSRSRGEGGEQYF
V: TRBV27
J: TRBJ2-7

CDR3: CASSYYGGAEAFF
V: TRBV6-5
J: TRBJ1-1

CDR3: CASRDAGRQAGANVLTF
V: TRBV19
J: TRBJ2-6

CDR3: CASSFRGMVGPQHF
V: TRBV28
J: TRBJ1-5

CDR3: CASSSGGQGNTIYF
V: TRBV7-9
J: TRBJ1-3

CDR3: CASSLTSGEADTQYF
V: TRBV5-6
J: TRBJ2-3

CDR3: CASSERGGQPQHF
V: TRBV9
J: TRBJ1-5

CDR3: CASSLEWDSEQFF
V: TRBV5-1
J: TRBJ2-1

CDR3: CASSADEQYF
V: TRBV18
J: TRBJ2-7

CDR3: CASRDRQGPYEQYF
V: TRBV2
J: TRBJ2-7

CDR3: CASSQTSNQPQHF
V: TRBV4-1
J: TRBJ1-5

CDR3: CATSPGTGGYEQYF
V: TRBV15
J: TRBJ2-7

CDR3: CASGGTGRGEQYF
V: TRBV2
J: TRBJ2-7

CDR3: CASSPRDRGNTEAFF
V: TRBV6-5
J: TRBJ1-1

CDR3: CASTPGGERNEQFF
V: TRBV5-1
J: TRBJ2-1

CDR3: CRVGETQYF
V: TRBV20-1
J: TRBJ2-5

CDR3: CAWRPTGSAFYGYTF
V: TRBV30
J: TRBJ1-2

CDR3: CAISEGYGANVLTF
V: TRBV10-3
J: TRBJ2-6

CDR3: CASKGLTGELFF
V: TRBV28
J: TRBJ2-2

CDR3: CAVSPDRNYGYTF
V: TRBV30
J: TRBJ1-2

CDR3: CASSPVGHTDTQYF
V: TRBV18
J: TRBJ2-3

CDR3: CASSGAGGDEQYF
V: TRBV7-3
J: TRBJ2-7

CDR3: CAWRGSTGVVQPQHF
V: TRBV30
J: TRBJ1-5

CDR3: CASSVSWRGGDYGYTF
V: TRBV9
J: TRBJ1-2

CDR3: CASSISGQGFETQYF
V: TRBV19
J: TRBJ2-5

CDR3: CAWSSRGRFDQPQHF
V: TRBV30
J: TRBJ1-5

CDR3: CASRAGDSSYEQYF
V: TRBV28
J: TRBJ2-7

CDR3: CASSLGLAGPSTDTQYF
V: TRBV7-8
J: TRBJ2-3

CDR3: CSVQGVNEKLFF
V: TRBV29-1
J: TRBJ1-4

CDR3: CASSSSLYEQYF
V: TRBV7-2
J: TRBJ2-7

CDR3: CASSFRQNTGELFF
V: TRBV6-5
J: TRBJ2-2

CDR3: CASSLALGAYQPQHF
V: TRBV7-8
J: TRBJ1-5

CDR3: CASSPPMTQLYLAKNIQYF
V: TRBV18
J: TRBJ2-4

CDR3: CASSFDRGVTDTQYF
V: TRBV7-2
J: TRBJ2-3

CDR3: CASSVDGGAAFF
V: TRBV7-2
J: TRBJ1-1

CDR3: CASSFSTASSGANVLTF
V: TRBV5-1
J: TRBJ2-6

CDR3: CSARNSEVQYF
V: TRBV20-1
J: TRBJ2-5

CDR3: CAISGGGADQETQYF
V: TRBV10-3
J: TRBJ2-5

CDR3: CASSPRVNTEAFF
V: TRBV28
J: TRBJ1-1

CDR3: CASSQTGDNQPQHF
V: TRBV7-9
J: TRBJ1-5

CDR3: CASRPTGAGANVLTF
V: TRBV7-9
J: TRBJ2-6

CDR3: CASSSGQGRTYEQYF
V: TRBV5-4
J: TRBJ2-7

CDR3: CASSQDQGTVRGYTF
V: TRBV14
J: TRBJ1-2

CDR3: CACHLGGGSGNTIYF
V: TRBV30
J: TRBJ1-3

CDR3: CASSRGLAGHGEQFF
V: TRBV2
J: TRBJ2-1

CDR3: CASSLVGQAFYGYTF
V: TRBV5-1
J: TRBJ1-2

CDR3: CASSGKVNTEAFF
V: TRBV7-9
J: TRBJ1-1

CDR3: CASSPGRTPDGYTF
V: TRBV7-6
J: TRBJ1-2

CDR3: CSVEPLGGNSYEQYF
V: TRBV29-1
J: TRBJ2-7

CDR3: CATSGEGDLGEQYF
V: TRBV27
J: TRBJ2-7